This T cell receptor beta chain was identified in a study of identical twins. The study, taken as a whole, reports: The authors drew conclusions from cross-sectional statistical analysis rather than following the same donors. Diverse VJ usage suggested most zero-insertion clonotypes were not invariant T cells.

All donors were healthy Caucasians. Notes on this clonotype: The antigen remains undetermined.

From the 5' RACE reads, TCRdb called clonotypes with MiXCR, one entry per CDR3 protein. This repertoire shows about 530,000 distinct CDR3 sequences, more than 20% found once; its top ten account for about 0.48%. This CDR3 has 13 amino acids. Germline lookup yields CDR1 SGHDN and CDR2 FVKESK. With 2 bases removed from V and 6 bases from J, the gap between germline ends came to 11 bases. A further study also used this sample, focusing on yellow fever vaccine responses in identical twins.

The chain employs TRBV14 and TRBJ2-7; no clear D. This TCR came from a woman aged 18-29 years in good health. The sample taken for sequencing was CD4+ T cells sorted from blood. This chain's CDR3 is CASSQSTVGEQYV. CDR3 coding DNA: TGTGCCAGCAGCCAATCTACAGTGGGCGAGCAGTACGTC.